This T cell receptor (beta chain) was recorded in a study of shared clonotypes between healthy human individuals (dated by TCRdb to the early 2020s). Turning to the overall study: The cohort included a few men and a couple of women between 18 and 49 years of age. For each donor, CD4 naive and CD4 memory were each given three plates, CD8 naive was given two plates, and CD8 memory was given one plate. Blood TCR repertoires of five healthy adults were deeply sequenced to estimate repertoire size and the extent of clonotype sharing between individuals. To increase sequencing depth and limit assay-specific biases, different laboratories used diverse techniques to prepare libraries and sequence TCR repertoires. Per donor, leukapheresis produced somewhere between about 0.9 and 10 billion PBMCs. On the study overall, not on this receptor specifically: Sampling was restricted to blood, and TCR repertoires in tissues likely differ from the TCR repertoires found in blood. Higher generation probabilities were observed for clonotypes shared by all four sorted-subset donors than for non-shared clonotypes. Estimated clonotype richness was generally larger for naive than for memory subsets. Even with the large sequencing depth, rarefaction of the sorted-subset datasets indicated that sequencing was incomplete. When several donors were compared, the shared fraction of clonotypes was around 4.6% for naive CD4, 3.5% to 4% for naive CD8, 2% to 2.5% for memory CD4, and around 0.4% for memory CD8. Pairwise subsampling led to the expectation that sequencing depth would affect the degree of clonotype sharing among donors. The small number of donors limited the genetic and exposure-history diversity represented.

Healthy HIV-negative adults with no recently reported acute infections or vaccinations were included as donors. Only Caucasian adults living in Nashville, Tennessee, USA were represented among the donors. CD4+ T cells were enriched by magnetic negative selection; naive cells were then positively selected on CD45RA, and the negative fraction formed the memory subset. Blood was obtained by leukapheresis, after which PBMCs were separated by Ficoll-Histopaque density gradient centrifugation and cryopreserved in liquid nitrogen vapor phase. Analytical flow cytometry was used to check the purity and quantity of every magnetically sorted T cell population. Genomic DNA was isolated from each sorted fraction and quantified by UV absorbance on a Nanodrop 2000c. At the junction V is shortened by 0 bases and J by 6 bases; bases outside the gene matches: 6. The germline V gene encodes CDR1 SGHRS and CDR2 YFSETQ. Spanning cysteine to phenylalanine, the CDR3 consists of 16 amino acids. Only the CDR3 DNA is retained, 48 bases long and in frame from the first base.

Using the deep immunoSEQ assay, TCR CDR3 regions were amplified from genomic DNA by multiplex PCR. Genomic DNA extracted from each cell subset was distributed evenly over all wells of several immunoSEQ 96-well plates, and each plate served as one replicate. For sorted subsets, about 0.2 ug genomic DNA, equal to about 30,000 T cell genomes, was loaded into each replicate PCR. The purified libraries were quantified using a Qubit 3.0 fluorometer, sized with a Bioanalyzer 2100, and then quantified again using the KAPA Library Quantification kit. Each immunoSEQ 96-well plate was sequenced on its own single-read 150-cycle Illumina NextSeq 550 flow cell. On the authors' methods: Because the immunoSEQ output included only junctional sequences and no quality scores, the filtering could not be the same as the filtering used for full-length reads. Sequences were annotated with PyIR, a Python wrapper for IgBLAST v1.9, and V/J genes and CDR3 were assigned using IMGT germline references. Reads were filtered out if the reads had weak V/J assignments (E-value above 1e-6), no CDR3, stop codons, out-of-frame junctions, or ambiguous translated residues. V3J clonotypes were defined as sequences sharing an identical inferred V gene, J gene, and CDR3 amino acid sequence. To compute the percentage overlap between repertoires, the number of shared unique clonotypes was divided by the size of the smaller repertoire. Three approaches were used to assess repertoire richness: RTK rarefaction, the Chao1 estimator, and Recon v2.1 estimates of unobserved clonotypes. Generation probabilities for all TCRbeta clonotypes obtained by the gDNA method from a handful of donors were computed using OLGA. TCRdb holds this immuneACCESS table with in-frame rearrangements only. Some clones are missing; in checked studies, unresolved V genes explain under half, and the rest has no known cause. That table furnishes V, J and clone size, whereas the DNA furnished D and trimming. The sample table records roughly 2.2 million clones; roughly 93% of these occur just once. The ten largest account for 0.39% of the sample.

Turning to this clone: Its antigen specificity is not known. The input lacks base qualities; no much larger clone sits a single base away. This sample includes further DNA sequences coding for the same CDR3.

This chain joins TRBV5-1 to TRBJ2-3, with 11 bases aligning to TRBD2. The receptor was derived from a young man in good health. Some clones in this sample may be carry-over from other donors' samples. Sequenced: naive CD4+ T cells from PBMCs. Interpreted using the paper, the cell subset or site label stands for: CD45RA+ positively selected. The sequence in DNA is TGCGCCAGCAGCTTGGGTGGGACTAGCGGTTCGGATACGCAGTATTTT. Translated, this is CASSLGGTSGSDTQYF.